This entry is about one T cell receptor (beta chain). The data derive from a study of blood T cell repertoires in COVID-19. At the level of the study: Collection of acute and convalescent COVID-19 samples took place in the United States, Italy and Spain. Nucleic acid was either cDNA or gDNA, and it came from T cells, B-cell-depleted T cells, or PBMCs.

In the study's own analysis: From reference gene primer amplification, estimates of nucleated cell counts were derived. Profiled with immunoSEQ multiplex PCR; TCRdb holds only in-frame clones, not every one. The DNA gave D and trimming, while V, J and clone size come from that table. Of 70,000 to 95,000 clones listed, approximately 75% are singletons. V was pared by 7 bases and J by 5 bases, with 17 bases between. The CDR3 spans 13 residues. Germline V gives CDR1 SQVTM, CDR2 ANQGSEA. The origin of this receptor is a human donor in a cohort sampled during active COVID-19. Material: peripheral blood. The V call is TRBV29-1, the J call TRBJ1-1; D perhaps matches TRBD1 (5 bases). Here the CDR3 DNA reads TGCAGCGGTAGCAGCGGGGGTAGGACTGAAGCTTTCTTT. It is translated as CSGSSGGRTEAFF.